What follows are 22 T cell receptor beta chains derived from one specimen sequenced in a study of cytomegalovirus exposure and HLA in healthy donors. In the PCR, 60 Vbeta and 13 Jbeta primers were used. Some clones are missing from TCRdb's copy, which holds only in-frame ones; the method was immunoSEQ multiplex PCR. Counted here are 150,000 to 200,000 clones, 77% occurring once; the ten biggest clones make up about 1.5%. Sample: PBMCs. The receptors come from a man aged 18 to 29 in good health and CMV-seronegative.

CDR3 protein: CASSPYRGPAGYTF. In DNA form, the CDR3 reads TGTGCCAGCAGCCCATACAGGGGACCGGCGGGCTACACCTTC. The chain employs TRBV14 and TRBJ1-2; TRBD1 aligns across 7 bases. The CDR3 covers 14 residues. The V segment lost 4 bases and the J segment 8 bases; nucleotides outside the gene matches: 10. Germline V gives CDR1 SGHDN, CDR2 FVKESK. The variable domain in full, with the rest retrieved from reference TRBV14 and TRBJ1-2, is EAGVTQFPSHSVIEKGQTVTLRCDPISGHDNLYWYRRVMGKEIKFLLHFVKESKQDESGMPNNRFLAERTGGTYSTLKVQPAELEDSGVYFCASSPYRGPAGYTFGSGTRLTVV.

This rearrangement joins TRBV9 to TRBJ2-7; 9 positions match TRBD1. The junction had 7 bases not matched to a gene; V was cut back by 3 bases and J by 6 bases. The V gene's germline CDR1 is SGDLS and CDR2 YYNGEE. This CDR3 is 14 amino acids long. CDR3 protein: CASSAHRDRAEQYF. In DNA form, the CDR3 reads TGTGCCAGCAGCGCCCACCGGGACAGGGCCGAGCAGTACTTC.

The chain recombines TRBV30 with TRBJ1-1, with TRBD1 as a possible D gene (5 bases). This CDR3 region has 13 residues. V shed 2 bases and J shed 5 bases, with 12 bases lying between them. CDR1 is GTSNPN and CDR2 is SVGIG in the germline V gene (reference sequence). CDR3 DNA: TGTGCCTGGAGTTACTCAGGGTTGACTGAAGCTTTCTTT. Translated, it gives CAWSYSGLTEAFF.

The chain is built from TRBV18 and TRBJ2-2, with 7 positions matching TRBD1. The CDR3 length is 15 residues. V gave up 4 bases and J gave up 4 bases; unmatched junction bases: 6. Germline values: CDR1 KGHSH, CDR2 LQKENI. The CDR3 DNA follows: TGTGCCAGCTCACAGGCGGACAGGCTCACCGGGGAGCTGTTTTTT. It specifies CASSQADRLTGELFF.

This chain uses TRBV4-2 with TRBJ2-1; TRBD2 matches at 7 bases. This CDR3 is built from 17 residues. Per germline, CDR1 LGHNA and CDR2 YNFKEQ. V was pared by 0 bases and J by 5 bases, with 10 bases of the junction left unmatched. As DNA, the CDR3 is TGTGCCAGCAGCCAAGAGTTGGGGGGGAGCAGGGACAATGAGCAGTTCTTC. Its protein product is CASSQELGGSRDNEQFF.

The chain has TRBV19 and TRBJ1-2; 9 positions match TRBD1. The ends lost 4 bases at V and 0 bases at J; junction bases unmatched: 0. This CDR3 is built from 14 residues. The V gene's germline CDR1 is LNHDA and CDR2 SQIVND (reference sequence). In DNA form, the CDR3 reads TGTGCCAGTAGTAGGGACAGGGCTAACTATGGCTACACCTTC. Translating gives CASSRDRANYGYTF.

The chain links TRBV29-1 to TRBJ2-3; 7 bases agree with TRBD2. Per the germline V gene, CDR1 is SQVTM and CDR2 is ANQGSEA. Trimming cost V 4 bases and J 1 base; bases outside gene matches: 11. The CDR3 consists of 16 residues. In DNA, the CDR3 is TGCAGCGTTGCAGGTAGCGGGCTTCCCCGCACAGATACGCAGTATTTT. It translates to CSVAGSGLPRTDTQYF.

The CDR3 DNA reads TGTGCCAGCAGCCAAGGCCTACAGGGATTCGGGGAGACCCAGTACTTC. Protein: CASSQGLQGFGETQYF. The rearrangement links TRBV4-2 to TRBJ2-5; possibly TRBD1 for D (6 bases). Germline CDR1 reads LGHNA; CDR2 reads YNFKEQ. This CDR3 is 16 amino acids long. V lost 1 base, J lost 5 bases, and 17 bases lay in between.

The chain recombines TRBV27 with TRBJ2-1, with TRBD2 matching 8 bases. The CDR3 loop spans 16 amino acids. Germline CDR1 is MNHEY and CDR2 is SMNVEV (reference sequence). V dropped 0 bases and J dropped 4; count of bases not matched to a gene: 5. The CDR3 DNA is TGTGCCAGCAGTTTATCTAGCGGGAACCGTTACAATGAGCAGTTCTTC. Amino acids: CASSLSSGNRYNEQFF.

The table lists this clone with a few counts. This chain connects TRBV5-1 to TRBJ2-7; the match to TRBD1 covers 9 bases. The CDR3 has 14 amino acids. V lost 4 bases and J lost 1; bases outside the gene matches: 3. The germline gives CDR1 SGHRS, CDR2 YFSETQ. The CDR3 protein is CASSPDRGSYEQYF. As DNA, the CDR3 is TGCGCCAGCAGCCCGGACAGGGGATCCTACGAGCAGTACTTC.

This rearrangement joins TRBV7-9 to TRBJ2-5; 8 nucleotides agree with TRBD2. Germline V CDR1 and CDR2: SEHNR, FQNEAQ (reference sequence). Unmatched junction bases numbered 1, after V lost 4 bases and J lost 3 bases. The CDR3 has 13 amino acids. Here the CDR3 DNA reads TGTGCCAGCAGCTCCGGGGGGGAAGAGACCCAGTACTTC. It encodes CASSSGGEETQYF.

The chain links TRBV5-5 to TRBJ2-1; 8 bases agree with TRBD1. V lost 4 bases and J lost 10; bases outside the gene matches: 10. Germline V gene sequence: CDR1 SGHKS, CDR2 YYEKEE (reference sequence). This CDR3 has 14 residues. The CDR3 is CASSGYGRGQEQFF. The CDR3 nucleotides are TGTGCCAGCAGCGGATATGGCAGGGGGCAGGAGCAGTTCTTC.

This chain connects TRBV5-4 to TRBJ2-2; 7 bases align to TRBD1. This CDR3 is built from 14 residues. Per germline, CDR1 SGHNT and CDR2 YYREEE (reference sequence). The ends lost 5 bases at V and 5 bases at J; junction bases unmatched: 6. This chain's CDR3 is CASSDRVGTGELFF. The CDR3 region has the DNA TGTGCCAGCAGTGACAGGGTGGGAACCGGGGAGCTGTTTTTT.

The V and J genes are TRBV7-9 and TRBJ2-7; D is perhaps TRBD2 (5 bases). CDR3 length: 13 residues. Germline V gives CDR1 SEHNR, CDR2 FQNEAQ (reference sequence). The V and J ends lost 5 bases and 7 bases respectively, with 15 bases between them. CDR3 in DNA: TGTGCCAGCAGCCCCGGACGGGGATCTGAGCAGTACTTC. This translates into CASSPGRGSEQYF. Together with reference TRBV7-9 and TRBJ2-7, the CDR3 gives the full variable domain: DTGVSQNPRHKITKRGQNVTFRCDPISEHNRLYWYRQTLGQGPEFLTYFQNEAQLEKSRLLSDRFSAERPKGSFSTLEIQRTEQGDSAMYLCASSPGRGSEQYFGPGTRLTVT.

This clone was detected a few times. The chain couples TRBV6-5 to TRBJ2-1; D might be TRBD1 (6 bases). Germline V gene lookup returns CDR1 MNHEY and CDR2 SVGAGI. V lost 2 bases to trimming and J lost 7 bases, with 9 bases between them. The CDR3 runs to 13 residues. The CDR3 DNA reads TGTGCCAGCAGTTACGCAGGGGTTAATGAGCAGTTCTTC. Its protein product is CASSYAGVNEQFF.

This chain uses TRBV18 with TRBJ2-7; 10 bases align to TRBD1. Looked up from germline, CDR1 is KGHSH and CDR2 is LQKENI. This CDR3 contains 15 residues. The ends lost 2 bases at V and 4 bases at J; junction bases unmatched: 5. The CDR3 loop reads CASSPWTGGVYEQYF. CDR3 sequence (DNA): TGTGCCAGCTCACCATGGACAGGGGGGGTATACGAGCAGTACTTC.

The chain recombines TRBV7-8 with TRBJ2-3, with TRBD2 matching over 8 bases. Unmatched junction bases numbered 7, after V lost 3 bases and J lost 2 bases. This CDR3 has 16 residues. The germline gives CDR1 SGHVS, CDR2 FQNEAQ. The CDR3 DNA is TGTGCCAGCAGCTTGGCGAGCGGGGGACCCACAGATACGCAGTATTTT. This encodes CASSLASGGPTDTQYF. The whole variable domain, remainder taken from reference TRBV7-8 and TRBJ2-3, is GAGVSQSPRYKVAKRGQDVALRCDPISGHVSLFWYQQALGQGPEFLTYFQNEAQLDKSGLPSDRFFAERPEGSVSTLKIQRTQQEDSAVYLCASSLASGGPTDTQYFGPGTRLTVL.

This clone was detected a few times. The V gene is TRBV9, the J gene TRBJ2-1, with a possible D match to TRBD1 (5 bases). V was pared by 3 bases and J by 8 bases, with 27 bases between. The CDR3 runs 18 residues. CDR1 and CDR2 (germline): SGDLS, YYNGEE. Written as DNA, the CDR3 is TGTGCCAGCAGCGCCAATTTCAAGGGGCCAGGGCCAGTGGATGAGCAGTTCTTC. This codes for CASSANFKGPGPVDEQFF.

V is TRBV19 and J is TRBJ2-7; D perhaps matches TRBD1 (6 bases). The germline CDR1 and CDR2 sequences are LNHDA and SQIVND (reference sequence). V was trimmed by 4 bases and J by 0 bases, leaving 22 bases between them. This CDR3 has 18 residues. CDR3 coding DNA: TGTGCCAGTAGTAGGGGGCGGATTACTGGACAAAGCTCCTACGAGCAGTACTTC. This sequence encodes CASSRGRITGQSSYEQYF.

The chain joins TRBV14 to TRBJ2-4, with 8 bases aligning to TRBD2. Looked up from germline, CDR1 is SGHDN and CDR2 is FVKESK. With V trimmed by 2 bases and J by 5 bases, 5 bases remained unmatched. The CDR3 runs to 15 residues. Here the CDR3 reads CASSQPRGGENIQYF. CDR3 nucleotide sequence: TGTGCCAGCAGCCAACCTCGGGGGGGGGAAAACATTCAGTACTTC.

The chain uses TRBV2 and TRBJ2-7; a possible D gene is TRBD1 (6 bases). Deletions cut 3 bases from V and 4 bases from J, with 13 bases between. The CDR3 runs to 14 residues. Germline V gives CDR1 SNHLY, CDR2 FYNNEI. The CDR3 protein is CASSEETGGYEQYF. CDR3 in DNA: TGTGCCAGCAGTGAGGAGACAGGTGGATACGAGCAGTACTTC.

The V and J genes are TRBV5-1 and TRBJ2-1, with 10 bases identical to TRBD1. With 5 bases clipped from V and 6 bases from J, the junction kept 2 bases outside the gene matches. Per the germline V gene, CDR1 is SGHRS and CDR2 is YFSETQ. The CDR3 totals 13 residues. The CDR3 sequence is CASRGTGVNEQFF. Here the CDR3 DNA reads TGCGCCAGCAGGGGGACAGGGGTCAATGAGCAGTTCTTC. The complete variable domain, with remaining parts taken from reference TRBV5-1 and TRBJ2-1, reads KAGVTQTPRYLIKTRGQQVTLSCSPISGHRSVSWYQQTPGQGLQFLFEYFSETQRNKGNFPGRFSGRQFSNSRSEMNVSTLELGDSALYLCASRGTGVNEQFFGPGTRLTVL.